One sample yielded the 27 T cell receptor beta chains listed below, sequenced in a study of OX40 agonist ivuxolimab in advanced cancers. TCRdb's copy holds only in-frame clones and misses some; the assay was immunoSEQ multiplex PCR. The repertoire holds about 83,000 clones, 85% seen once, with 0.55% to 0.7% in the top ten. This material consisted of CD4+ or CD8+ T cells sorted from blood, taken in a trial of the OX40 agonist ivuxolimab. The origin of the receptors is an adult with an advanced solid tumor such as melanoma, head and neck, liver or kidney cancer.

The V and J genes are TRBV25-1 and TRBJ1-3; 7 positions match TRBD1. The CDR3 is 15 residues long. Per germline, CDR1 MGHDK and CDR2 SYGVNS. V was pared by 6 bases and J by 1 base, with 6 bases of the junction left unmatched. CDR3: CASSAGGGSGNTIYF. The CDR3 DNA reads as TGTGCCAGCAGCGCAGGGGGGGGATCTGGAAACACCATATATTTT.

The chain couples TRBV2 to TRBJ1-2, with D hard to call. The V end lost 3 bases, the J end lost 2 bases, and 7 bases lay between the germline ends. Germline lookup yields CDR1 SNHLY and CDR2 FYNNEI. This CDR3 region has 13 residues. The CDR3 here is CASSDRPNYGYTF. CDR3 nucleotides: TGTGCCAGCAGTGACAGGCCCAACTATGGCTACACCTTC. The entire variable domain, with the rest obtained from reference TRBV2 and TRBJ1-2, is as follows: EPEVTQTPSHQVTQMGQEVILRCVPISNHLYFYWYRQILGQKVEFLVSFYNNEISEKSEIFDDQFSVERPDGSNFTLKIRSTKLEDSAMYFCASSDRPNYGYTFGSGTRLTVV.

This chain links TRBV11-2 with TRBJ1-2, with 8 bases identical to TRBD1. The CDR3 is made up of 15 amino acids. The V gene end was trimmed by 3 bases and the J gene end by 4 bases; junction bases not matched to a gene: 7. Germline CDR1 is SGHAT and CDR2 is FQNNGV. The CDR3 reads CASSFGTGGAYGYTF. In DNA, the CDR3 is TGTGCCAGCAGCTTTGGGACAGGCGGCGCCTATGGCTACACCTTC.

V usage is TRBV14 and J usage is TRBJ2-3; D not certain. Germline V gene data show CDR1 as SGHDN and CDR2 as FVKESK. This CDR3 contains 14 residues. The V and J ends lost 0 bases and 6 bases respectively, with 10 bases between them. Here the CDR3 reads CASSQDLFSDTQYF. The CDR3 coding sequence is TGTGCCAGCAGCCAAGATTTGTTTTCCGATACGCAGTATTTT.

This sequence joins TRBV6-1 and TRBJ2-7; 8 bases map to TRBD1. Germline CDR1 and CDR2: MNHNS and SASEGT. CDR3 length: 12 amino acids. Trimming took 6 bases from V and 4 from J; bases not matched to a gene: 2. The CDR3 DNA is TGTGCCAGCAGCAGACAGGGGTACGAGCAGTACTTC. It codes for CASSRQGYEQYF.

Regarding this clone: Its ends do not fully match the called genes, so a read error is possible. The gene calls are TRBV7-7 and TRBJ2-6; D is ambiguous. The V gene's germline CDR1 is SSHAT and CDR2 FNYEAQ (reference sequence). The CDR3 loop spans 15 amino acids. The CDR3 spells CASSPSRLGANVLTF. The CDR3 DNA is TGTGCTAGCAGCCCGTCCCGGCTTGGGGCCAACGTCCTGACTTTC. The full variable domain, in which reference TRBV7-7 and TRBJ2-6 provide the parts outside the CDR3, is GAGVSQSPRYKVTKRGQDVTLRCDPISSHATLYWYQQALGQGPEFLTYFNYEAQPDKSGLPSDRFSAERPEGSISTLTIQRTEQRDSAMYRCASSPSRLGANVLTFGAGSRLTVL.

The chain joins TRBV6-5 to TRBJ1-1; 7 nucleotides agree with TRBD1. With V trimmed by 6 bases and J by 6 bases, 13 bases remained unmatched. This CDR3 has 15 amino acids. Germline V gene lookup returns CDR1 MNHEY and CDR2 SVGAGI. CDR3 DNA: TGTGCCAGCAGCCCACAGGGGCCCGAACGCGCTGAAGCTTTCTTT. It is translated as CASSPQGPERAEAFF.

This chain joins TRBV7-2 and TRBJ1-2; no definite D call. Between the trimmed V and J ends, which lost 5 bases and 2 bases, there was a span of 12 bases. The CDR3 contains 14 residues. Germline-derived CDR1 and CDR2 are SGHTA and FQGNSA. CDR3 residues: CASSRHVGNYGYTF. The CDR3 nucleotides are TGTGCCAGCAGCCGACATGTAGGGAACTATGGCTACACCTTC.

The chain uses TRBV9 and TRBJ1-6, with unresolved D. V gave up 2 bases and J gave up 1 base, with 4 bases separating them. Germline-derived CDR1 and CDR2 are SGDLS and YYNGEE. The CDR3 runs to 14 residues. The CDR3 is CASSVASYNSPLHF. DNA for the CDR3: TGTGCCAGCAGCGTTGCGTCCTATAATTCACCCCTCCACTTT.

The chain has TRBV6-5 and TRBJ2-7; weak D call: TRBD1 (5 bases). This CDR3 has 15 amino acids. V lost 0 bases and J lost 6, with 15 bases in between. Per the germline V gene, CDR1 is MNHEY and CDR2 is SVGAGI. The DNA of the CDR3 is TGTGCCAGCAGTTACTCGAGCAACCTGGGGCTCGAGCAGTACTTC. This codes for CASSYSSNLGLEQYF.

This clone was picked up one time. This chain connects TRBV6-5 to TRBJ1-6, with TRBD1 matching 10 bases. Germline assignment: CDR1 MNHEY and CDR2 SVGAGI. Losses at the gene ends were 10 bases for V and 3 bases for J; bases not matched to a gene: 6. The CDR3 is 15 residues long. The CDR3 bases are TGTGCCACCCGAAGGACAGGGGGCTATAATTCACCCCTCCACTTT. Translating it yields CATRRTGGYNSPLHF.

The genes are TRBV4-3 and TRBJ1-2; D remains unclear. Per the germline V gene, CDR1 is LGHNA and CDR2 is YSLEER. Trimming left V 0 bases short and J 8 bases short, with 16 bases between. CDR3 length: 15 residues. Here the CDR3 reads CASSQDSRGYGGYTF. The CDR3 DNA reads TGCGCCAGCAGCCAAGATAGTCGAGGGTATGGCGGCTACACCTTC.

This clone was observed a single time. The chain carries TRBV7-9 and TRBJ1-1; D is uncertain. The V gene's germline CDR1 is SEHNR and CDR2 FQNEAQ (reference sequence). The CDR3 loop spans 14 amino acids. Trimming shortened V by 3 bases and J by 1 base, and 9 bases separated the two germline ends. CDR3 sequence reads: CASSFGSRNTEAFF. As DNA, the CDR3 is TGTGCCAGCAGCTTCGGCTCCAGGAACACTGAAGCTTTCTTT.

Remarks on this clone: Other DNA sequences of this sample code for an identical CDR3. The CDR3 DNA sequence: TGTGCCTGGAGTGTGTCTGGCAATCAGCCCCAGCATTTT. This gives the protein CAWSVSGNQPQHF. The rearrangement links TRBV30 to TRBJ1-5; D uncertain. Germline loops: CDR1 GTSNPN, CDR2 SVGIG (reference sequence). The CDR3 has 13 residues. V was trimmed by 0 bases and J by 2 bases, leaving 5 bases between them.

V usage is TRBV29-1 and J usage is TRBJ1-4, with 7 bases aligning to TRBD1. Germline assignment: CDR1 SQVTM and CDR2 ANQGSEA. The CDR3 has 13 residues. Germline trimming cut 5 bases from V and 7 bases from J; bases unmatched to any gene: 7. The CDR3 DNA is TGCAGCGTTTCAGGGGGGCAGTTTGAAAAACTGTTTTTT. Translating gives CSVSGGQFEKLFF.

The V and J genes are TRBV5-1 and TRBJ2-2; D might be TRBD1 (5 bases). The CDR3 consists of 15 residues. Per germline, CDR1 SGHRS and CDR2 YFSETQ. The ends were cut back, 0 bases at V and 7 bases at J, with 13 bases in the middle. CDR3 nucleotides: TGCGCCAGCAGCTTGGAAACCAGTCAGGGCGGGGAGCTGTTTTTT. Translating it yields CASSLETSQGGELFF.

The rearrangement joins TRBV7-8 to TRBJ2-6; D gene unclear. This CDR3 spans 17 amino acids. Germline V lookup: CDR1 SGHVS, CDR2 FQNEAQ. V lost 1 base, J lost 0 bases, and 10 bases lay in between. CDR3 loop: CASSLVGESSGANVLTF. CDR3 bases: TGTGCCAGCAGCTTAGTTGGCGAGTCCTCTGGGGCCAACGTCCTGACTTTC.

V gene TRBV6-5 combines with J gene TRBJ2-5; 9 bases agree with TRBD1. V was clipped by 2 bases and J by 7 bases; unmatched bases: 8. CDR3 length equals 15 residues. The V gene's germline CDR1 is MNHEY and CDR2 SVGAGI. The CDR3 loop is CASSYPGQGRGTQYF. In DNA, the CDR3 is TGTGCCAGCAGTTACCCAGGACAGGGGCGCGGGACCCAGTACTTC.

This clone was seen once. The chain combines TRBV12-5 with TRBJ1-3; tentatively, D is TRBD1 (6 bases). The CDR3 sequence is 16 residues long. V lost 5 bases, J lost 0 bases, and 14 bases lay in between. CDR1 and CDR2 (germline): LGHNT, FRNRAP. In DNA, the CDR3 is TGTGCTAGTGGTCCCGGGGGGGGCGTCTCTGGAAACACCATATATTTT. Translated: CASGPGGGVSGNTIYF.

A few counts support this clone. Here the CDR3 reads CASSYSGGEGQETQYF. CDR3 nucleotides: TGTGCCAGCAGTTACTCAGGCGGGGAGGGGCAGGAGACCCAGTACTTC. The chain has TRBV6-5 and TRBJ2-5; TRBD2 matches at 7 bases. With V trimmed by 0 bases and J by 5 bases, 9 bases remained unmatched. CDR1 and CDR2 (germline): MNHEY, SVGAGI. The CDR3 covers 16 residues.

There are a few counts of this clone. The chain couples TRBV9 to TRBJ1-2; possible D gene TRBD1, 6 bases. Trimming left V 5 bases short and J 8 bases short, with 16 bases between. CDR3 length equals 13 residues. In germline, CDR1 is SGDLS, CDR2 YYNGEE. Here the CDR3 reads CASSSSDRRGYTF. The CDR3 bases are TGTGCCAGCAGTTCATCTGACAGGAGGGGCTACACCTTC. Based on the CDR3 plus reference TRBV9 and TRBJ1-2, the full variable domain is DSGVTQTPKHLITATGQRVTLRCSPRSGDLSVYWYQQSLDQGLQFLIQYYNGEERAKGNILERFSAQQFPDLHSELNLSSLELGDSALYFCASSSSDRRGYTFGSGTRLTVV.

The rearrangement joins TRBV6-5 to TRBJ2-2; 10 nucleotides agree with TRBD1. The CDR3 has 15 residues. V shed 4 bases, J shed 7 bases, and the junction held 6 bases outside the gene matches. Germline V lookup: CDR1 MNHEY, CDR2 SVGAGI. DNA of the CDR3: TGTGCCAGCAGTTCCCCGACAGGGGGCCACGGGGAGCTGTTTTTT. Protein product: CASSSPTGGHGELFF.

About this clone: This sample includes further DNA sequences coding for the same CDR3. The chain combines TRBV27 with TRBJ1-6; D gene ambiguous. CDR1 is MNHEY, CDR2 SMNVEV, per germline (reference sequence). The length of the CDR3 is 14 residues. V was trimmed by 6 bases and J by 7 bases, leaving 13 bases between them. The CDR3 DNA reads as TGTGCCAGCAGCGTATCACAAGTCAATTCACCCCTCCACTTT. Its translation: CASSVSQVNSPLHF.

The V gene is TRBV27, the J gene TRBJ2-7; D might be TRBD1 (5 bases). The CDR3 sequence is 14 residues long. With 2 bases removed from V and 3 bases from J, the gap between germline ends came to 11 bases. Germline V gene sequence: CDR1 MNHEY, CDR2 SMNVEV (reference sequence). This CDR3 reads CASSLDRRNYEQYF. The CDR3 region has the DNA TGTGCCAGCAGTTTAGACAGAAGAAACTACGAGCAGTACTTC.

The chain uses TRBV6-1 and TRBJ2-7; 9 positions agree with TRBD1. The CDR3 has 15 amino acids. CDR1 and CDR2 (germline): MNHNS, SASEGT. Germline trimming cut 2 bases from V and 2 bases from J; bases unmatched to any gene: 4. Here the CDR3 reads CASSEPQGAPYEQYF. The CDR3 DNA sequence: TGTGCCAGCAGTGAACCACAGGGGGCCCCCTACGAGCAGTACTTC.

The J gene is TRBJ1-2, the V gene TRBV4-1; 10 positions match TRBD1. CDR1 MGHRA and CDR2 YSYEKL come from the germline V gene. V trimming: 0 bases; J trimming: 4 bases; junction bases outside the gene matches: 11. The CDR3 contains 18 residues. DNA of the CDR3: TGCGCCAGCAGCCAAGACGACAGGGGGCGATCGGCGGGCTATGGCTACACCTTC. This translates into CASSQDDRGRSAGYGYTF.

The V and J genes are TRBV5-1 and TRBJ2-3, with D perhaps being TRBD1 or TRBD2 (7 bases each). The CDR3 is 15 amino acids. Germline loops: CDR1 SGHRS, CDR2 YFSETQ. Trimming removed 7 bases at V and 4 bases at J, with 19 bases between. Written as DNA, the CDR3 is TGCGCCAGCGCCATTTCAGGGGGGAGGGCAGATACGCAGTATTTT. Translated: CASAISGGRADTQYF.